This T cell receptor (beta chain) was recorded in a study of cytomegalovirus exposure and HLA in healthy donors. About the research overall: Genotyping of roughly 400 donors showed that 70% to 90% belonged to the Caucasian-associated ancestry cluster. General observations from the study: Analyses of presence/absence relied on an assumption of roughly uniform sequencing depth across donors.

Notes on this clone: The antigen is not known.

There are 13 residues in the CDR3. CDR1 is SGHTA and CDR2 is FQGNSA in the germline V gene. V trimming: 8 bases; J trimming: 5 bases; junction bases outside the gene matches: 6. Primers for the PCR totalled 60 Vbeta and 13 Jbeta. Method: immunoSEQ multiplex PCR; TCRdb's copy keeps in-frame clones and lacks some. The table lists 95,000 to 150,000 clones. The sequenced sample was PBMCs. The receptor was isolated from a man aged 40-49 years in good health and CMV-seronegative. The V gene is TRBV7-2, the J gene TRBJ1-2; 9 nucleotides align to TRBD1. The CDR3 loop reads CASGVGQGYGYTF. The CDR3 DNA reads as TGTGCCAGCGGGGTGGGACAGGGTTATGGCTACACCTTC. The full variable domain, rest sourced from reference TRBV7-2 and TRBJ1-2, is GAGVSQSPSNKVTEKGKDVELRCDPISGHTALYWYRQSLGQGLEFLIYFQGNSAPDKSGLPSDRFSAERTGGSVSTLTIQRTQQEDSAVYLCASGVGQGYGYTFGSGTRLTVV.